One and the same sample provided the 3 T cell receptor beta chains below, sequenced in a study of shared clonotypes between healthy human individuals. TCRdb keeps only in-frame clones here, not all; method: immunoSEQ multiplex PCR. The sample includes 950,000 to 1,300,000 clones, 75% seen only once; the top ten take about 1.5%. Sequencing was carried out using memory CD4+ T cells sorted from blood. The subset here: CD45RA-negative fraction. These receptors were taken from a man aged 18 to 35 in good health.

This chain connects TRBV10-3 to TRBJ1-6; D perhaps matches TRBD1 (5 bases). The CDR3 runs to 15 residues. The V end was cut by 7 bases, the J end by 6 bases, with 16 bases between. CDR1 and CDR2 from the germline V gene are ENHRY and SYGVKD. This CDR3 reads CAITAGPSPNSPLHF. The CDR3 DNA sequence: TGTGCCATCACCGCAGGGCCCTCTCCTAATTCACCCCTCCACTTT.

The V call is TRBV7-8, the J call TRBJ2-2; 9 bases map to TRBD2. The CDR3 length is 16 residues. V was clipped by 3 bases and J by 1 base; unmatched bases: 3. Germline V gives CDR1 SGHVS, CDR2 FQNEAQ. In nucleotides, the CDR3 is TGTGCCAGCAGCTTGGGGACTAGCAGGAACACCGGGGAGCTGTTTTTT. This codes for CASSLGTSRNTGELFF.

This clone was detected only a few times. This chain uses TRBV13 with TRBJ2-7; 13 nucleotides agree with TRBD2. From germline, CDR1 is PRHDT and CDR2 FYEKMQ (reference sequence). The CDR3 contains 16 residues. V lost 5 bases and J lost 6; bases outside the gene matches: 10. The CDR3 sequence is CASSPITSGRAREQYF. The CDR3 coding sequence is TGTGCCAGCAGCCCTATTACTAGCGGGAGGGCTCGCGAGCAGTACTTC.